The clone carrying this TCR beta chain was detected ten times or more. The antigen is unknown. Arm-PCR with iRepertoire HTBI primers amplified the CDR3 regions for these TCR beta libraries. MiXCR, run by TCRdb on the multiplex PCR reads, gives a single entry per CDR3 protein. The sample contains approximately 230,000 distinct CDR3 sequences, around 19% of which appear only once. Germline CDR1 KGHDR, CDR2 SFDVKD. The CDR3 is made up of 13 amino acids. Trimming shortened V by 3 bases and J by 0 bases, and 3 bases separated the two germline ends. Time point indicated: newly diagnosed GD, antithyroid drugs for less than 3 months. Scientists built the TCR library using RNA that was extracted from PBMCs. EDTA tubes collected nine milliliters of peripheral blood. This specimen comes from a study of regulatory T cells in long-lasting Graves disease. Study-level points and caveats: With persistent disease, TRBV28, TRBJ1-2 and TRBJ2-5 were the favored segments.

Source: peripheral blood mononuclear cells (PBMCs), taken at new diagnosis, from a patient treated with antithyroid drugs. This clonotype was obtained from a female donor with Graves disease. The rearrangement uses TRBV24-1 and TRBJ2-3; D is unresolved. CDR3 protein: CATSDPSTDTQYF. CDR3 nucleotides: TGTGCCACCAGTGATCCCAGCACAGATACGCAGTATTTT.